Listed below are T cell receptor beta chains from one sample, sequenced in a study of blood T cell repertoires in COVID-19. Some clones are missing from TCRdb's copy, which holds only in-frame ones; the method was immunoSEQ multiplex PCR. The sample holds some 130,000 clones, around 89% seen once. The sample comprised peripheral blood. The receptors originated from a man aged 60-69 years with active or convalescent COVID-19. Both conserved end residues are trimmed from each CDR3.

TRBV24-1	12	TRBJ2-3	ATSGGGGIDTQY
TRBV27	14	TRBJ1-2	ASSPQIVGGQDGYT
TRBV4-1	15	TRBJ2-6	ASSQEGLGFGANVLT
TRBV28	14	TRBJ1-5	ASSLRRGVNAEPQH
TRBV12-3/TRBV12-4	9	TRBJ2-7	ASRRTTGQY
TRBV5-5	16	TRBJ2-7	ASSWVESRGGSAYEQY
TRBV4-3	14	TRBJ1-4	ASSPSGFVTNEKLF
TRBV5-1	12	TRBJ1-2	ASSFGTGEYGYT
TRBV24-1	14	TRBJ1-5	ATSDQGQGVNQPQH
TRBV28	13	TRBJ1-5	ASSSDRASNQPQH
TRBV5-5	13	TRBJ2-5	ASSLRGGAGETQY
TRBV27	10	TRBJ1-1	ASSSLGTEAF
TRBV18	12	TRBJ2-3	ASSTGGAGDTQY
TRBV5-1	13	TRBJ1-2	ASSARQDTNYGYT
TRBV15	12	TRBJ1-6	ATSRDRSNSPLH
TRBV6-6	13	TRBJ2-2	ASRASGANTGELF
TRBV24-1	13	TRBJ2-1	ATSPTRGGYNEQF
TRBV7-2	15	TRBJ2-1	ASSLAFSGSSYNEQF
TRBV28	14	TRBJ1-5	ASSFPARGSNQPQH
TRBV5-1	13	TRBJ1-2	ASSFLGAGDYGYT
TRBV7-9	13	TRBJ1-3	ASSPTGDPGNTIY
TRBV18	14	TRBJ1-2	ASSPDRKGTSYGYT
TRBV7-8	10	TRBJ1-6	ASSPFNSPLH
TRBV20-1	13	TRBJ1-6	SASDPGWSNSPLH
TRBV15	14	TRBJ2-2	ATSRETGGVTGELF
TRBV30	10	TRBJ1-2	AWSVTGGGYT
TRBV28	14	TRBJ1-2	ASSRDRAKFGYGYT
TRBV30	10	TRBJ1-1	AWERQGTEAF
TRBV9	12	TRBJ1-2	ASSARTGNYGYT
TRBV28	15	TRBJ1-5	ASSLRVGTVSNQPQH
TRBV6-5	9	TRBJ2-3	ASSPRTAQY
TRBV27	12	TRBJ1-5	ASRDLSGDQPQH
TRBV6-1	12	TRBJ2-5	ASSEEVGDETQY
TRBV28	12	TRBJ1-5	ASSLQGRKQPQH
TRBV30	15	TRBJ1-6	ATSLGQSSSYNSPLH
TRBV6-6	12	TRBJ2-7	ASSLAGGPYEQY
TRBV21-1	13	TRBJ1-5	ASIIKQGSNQPQH
TRBV6-4	12	TRBJ1-2	ASSLFFQDYGYT
TRBV12-3/TRBV12-4	10	TRBJ1-5	ASCPGNQPQH
TRBV7-9	11	TRBJ1-4	ASSLAGGEKLF
TRBV6-1	12	TRBJ1-1	ASSDGTGDTEAF
TRBV29-1	11	TRBJ2-5	SVEGQGLETQY
TRBV9	13	TRBJ2-1	ASSTGLADYNEQF
TRBV6-1	9	TRBJ1-1	ASSDRFTAF
TRBV4-3	16	TRBJ2-1	ASSQKVNGPSAYNEQF
TRBV19	13	TRBJ2-1	ASSSGQSGDNEQF